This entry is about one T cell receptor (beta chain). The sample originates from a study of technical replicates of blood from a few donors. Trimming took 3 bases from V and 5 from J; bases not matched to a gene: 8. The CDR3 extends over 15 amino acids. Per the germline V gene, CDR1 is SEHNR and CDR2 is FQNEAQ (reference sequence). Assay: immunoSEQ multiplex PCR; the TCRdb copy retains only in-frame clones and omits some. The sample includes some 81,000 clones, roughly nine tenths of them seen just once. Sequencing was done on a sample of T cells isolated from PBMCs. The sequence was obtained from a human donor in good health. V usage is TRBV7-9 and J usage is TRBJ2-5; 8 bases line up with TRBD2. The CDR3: CASSFGSGSMETQYF. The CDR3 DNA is TGTGCCAGCAGCTTCGGGAGCGGGAGCATGGAGACCCAGTACTTC.